A selection of T cell receptor beta chains follows, all from one sample in a study of CD8+ T cells in alopecia areata. The data were produced by immunoSEQ multiplex PCR, yet TCRdb's version contains in-frame clones alone and is incomplete. The table includes 85,000 to 110,000 clones, roughly half detected once. Sequenced sample: CD4+ T cells sorted from blood. The receptor set was obtained from a human donor in good health. The CDR3 runs from the conserved cysteine through the conserved F or W. The D gene is left open where the match is weak. Clone size appears in some rows only: once, few, many, or a class for an expanded clone.

NA | TRBD1 | TRBJ2-3 | TRBV11-2 | CASSPGQLTDTQYF | TGTGCCAGCAGCCCGGGACAGCTCACAGATACGCAGTATTTT
NA | NA | TRBJ2-3 | TRBV7-2 | CASSSGGPDTQYF | TGTGCCAGCAGCTCCGGAGGACCAGATACGCAGTATTTT
NA | TRBD1 | TRBJ2-7 | TRBV29-1 | CSVRDRGSYEQYF | TGCAGCGTCCGGGACAGGGGCTCCTACGAGCAGTACTTC
NA | NA | TRBJ1-1 | TRBV29-1 | CSVDYRVGRAEAFF | TGCAGCGTTGATTACCGGGTGGGCAGGGCTGAAGCTTTCTTT
NA | TRBD1 | TRBJ2-3 | TRBV6-5 | CASRRGQGPDTQYF | TGTGCCAGCCGACGGGGACAGGGCCCAGATACGCAGTATTTT
NA | TRBD1 | TRBJ2-7 | TRBV29-1 | CSVALRRQGDEQYF | TGCAGCGTCGCCCTCCGGAGACAGGGGGACGAGCAGTACTTC
NA | NA | TRBJ1-4 | TRBV7-9 | CASSPVEALTTNEKLFF | TGTGCCAGCAGCCCAGTGGAGGCGTTAACAACTAATGAAAAACTGTTTTTT
NA | NA | TRBJ1-2 | TRBV7-9 | CASSLNTPTYGYTF | TGTGCCAGCAGCTTAAATACCCCGACCTATGGCTACACCTTC
few | NA | TRBJ2-3 | TRBV7-2 | CASSQVADTQYF | TGTGCCAGCAGCCAGGTCGCAGATACGCAGTATTTT
once | NA | TRBJ2-5 | TRBV29-1 | CSVGSGRETQYF | TGCAGCGTTGGGTCGGGACGGGAGACCCAGTACTTC
NA | NA | TRBJ2-2 | TRBV6-5 | CASSYQNRATGELFF | TGTGCCAGCAGTTACCAAAACAGGGCCACCGGGGAGCTGTTTTTT
NA | NA | TRBJ2-3 | TRBV7-2 | CASSLGDGGTQYF | TGTGCCAGCAGCTTAGGGGATGGAGGTACGCAGTATTTT
few | NA | TRBJ1-2 | TRBV29-1 | CSVESRRPDNYGYTF | TGCAGCGTTGAGTCGCGCAGACCCGACAACTATGGCTACACCTTC
NA | NA | TRBJ2-7 | TRBV29-1 | CSVQRLGGNSSYEQYF | TGCAGCGTTCAGCGCCTTGGCGGGAACAGCTCCTACGAGCAGTACTTC
few | TRBD1 | TRBJ2-3 | TRBV7-9 | CASSPWTGLTDTQYF | TGTGCCAGCAGCCCGTGGACAGGGCTCACAGATACGCAGTATTTT
NA | TRBD2 | TRBJ2-4 | TRBV18 | CASSPGTSGLAKNIQYF | TGTGCCAGCTCACCTGGGACTAGCGGGCTAGCCAAAAACATTCAGTACTTC
NA | TRBD2 | TRBJ2-1 | TRBV30 | CAWSVLAGSYNEQFF | TGTGCCTGGAGTGTACTAGCGGGTTCCTACAATGAGCAGTTCTTC
NA | TRBD2 | TRBJ2-5 | TRBV6-5 | CASSFSGGGETQYF | TGTGCCAGCAGTTTCAGCGGGGGCGGGGAGACCCAGTACTTC
NA | NA | TRBJ2-3 | TRBV29-1 | CSLTDAKSTDTQYF | TGCAGCCTTACCGACGCAAAAAGCACAGATACGCAGTATTTT
few | NA | TRBJ2-3 | TRBV30 | CAWNTGSGTDTQYF | TGTGCCTGGAACACAGGGTCGGGCACAGATACGCAGTATTTT
NA | TRBD2 | TRBJ2-2 | TRBV14 | CATSTSGGSYTGELFF | TGTGCCACCTCGACTAGCGGGGGGTCATACACCGGGGAGCTGTTTTTT
NA | TRBD1 | TRBJ2-7 | TRBV7-2 | CASSYAQGSYEQYF | TGTGCCAGCAGCTACGCACAGGGGTCCTACGAGCAGTACTTC
NA | NA | TRBJ2-1 | TRBV7-2 | CASSQGNSRTINEQFF | TGTGCCAGCAGTCAAGGAAATTCAAGGACGATTAATGAGCAGTTCTTC
NA | NA | TRBJ2-5 | TRBV5-1 | CASSRSRTQYF | TGCGCCAGCAGTCGATCCCGGACCCAGTACTTC
few | NA | TRBJ2-3 | TRBV29-1 | CSVGQAGSDTQYF | TGCAGCGTTGGACAGGCCGGATCAGATACGCAGTATTTT